This T cell receptor beta chain was obtained from a study of cytomegalovirus exposure and HLA in healthy donors. Study at large: Tens of millions of unique TCRs from HLA-typed donors made up an early data release.

Concerning this clone: Its specificity is not known.

Study-level points and caveats: Within an earlier analysis, most TCR beta V segments proved productive either about 87% or about 30% of the time.

The PCR made use of 60 Vbeta and 13 Jbeta primers. Here immunoSEQ multiplex PCR was the method, and the copy in TCRdb shows in-frame clones only, minus some. The data contain about 130,000 clones, 66% of them seen just once; the ten biggest clones take up more than 1.5%. The CDR3 consists of 15 residues. V dropped 5 bases and J dropped 3; count of bases not matched to a gene: 1. The germline CDR1 and CDR2 sequences are MRHNA and SNTAGT. This sequence was found in a human donor in good health. Sequencing was carried out using PBMCs. V gene TRBV6-4 combines with J gene TRBJ2-1, with TRBD2 identical over 13 bases. CDR3 amino acids: CASSRTSGSYNEQFF. The DNA of the CDR3 is TGTGCCAGCAGTAGGACTAGCGGGAGCTACAATGAGCAGTTCTTC.